The rows below give T cell receptor beta chains drawn from one sample of a study of blood T cell repertoires in COVID-19. Generated by immunoSEQ multiplex PCR, the TCRdb table keeps only in-frame clones and is missing some. The table includes about 400,000 clones, about 86% detected once. The sequenced material came from peripheral blood. Every receptor here comes from a woman in her fifties or sixties with COVID-19, enrolled during active disease. Both conserved end residues are part of each CDR3. Each record gives: J gene, V gene, D gene, clone size, CDR3 protein, CDR3 DNA. A D gene is named only where the DNA matches it firmly. Part of the rows lack a size; the others show once, few, many or a class for expanded clones.

TRBJ2-7	TRBV27	TRBD1	-	CASSHRNGTEYTYEQYF	TGTGCCAGCAGCCATAGAAACGGGACAGAGTACACCTACGAGCAGTACTTC
TRBJ1-2	TRBV4-3	-	-	CASSQDRQPYGYTF	TGCGCCAGCAGCCAAGATCGACAGCCGTATGGCTACACCTTC
TRBJ1-2	TRBV18	TRBD1	-	CASSPIRDTGGTYGYTF	TGTGCCAGCTCACCAATTAGGGATACAGGGGGAACATATGGCTACACCTTC
TRBJ2-3	TRBV4-2	TRBD1	-	CASSAGTGGADTQYF	TGTGCCAGCAGCGCCGGGACAGGGGGCGCAGATACGCAGTATTTT
TRBJ1-5	TRBV7-8	TRBD1	few	CASSLGTGDQPQHF	TGTGCCAGCAGCTTAGGGACAGGGGATCAGCCCCAGCATTTT
TRBJ2-1	TRBV5-1	TRBD2	-	CASSLPLAGGYNEQFF	TGCGCCAGCAGCTTGCCCCTAGCGGGGGGATACAATGAGCAGTTCTTC
TRBJ1-2	TRBV11-3	-	once	CASSLGHSTWYGYTF	TGTGCCAGCAGCTTGGGACATAGCACTTGGTATGGCTACACCTTC
TRBJ1-1	TRBV12-3/TRBV12-4	TRBD1	-	CASSTGEKTEAFF	TGTGCCAGCAGTACAGGGGAGAAGACTGAAGCTTTCTTT
TRBJ1-3	TRBV10-2	-	-	CASSEWLGSGGNTIYF	TGCGCCAGCAGTGAGTGGCTCGGGAGTGGTGGAAACACCATATATTTT
TRBJ1-5	TRBV7-2	-	few	CASSYTGNQPQHF	TGTGCCAGCAGCTATACGGGCAATCAGCCCCAGCATTTT
TRBJ2-3	TRBV11-2	TRBD1	-	CASSSYRGRGDTQYF	TGTGCCAGCAGCTCATACAGGGGGCGGGGAGATACGCAGTATTTT
TRBJ2-5	TRBV6-5	TRBD2	once	CASSYGSAGGETQYF	TGTGCCAGCAGTTACGGTTCGGCGGGGGGCGAGACCCAGTACTTC